Below, 11 T cell receptor beta chains from the same sample are listed, as sequenced in a study of blood T cells in healthy people across ages. A J-beta primer mix and a sample-barcoded 5' primer were used in a second PCR of about 7 to 12 cycles. One entry per CDR3 protein, called by TCRdb with MiXCR from the 5' RACE reads. The data contain roughly 1.7 million distinct CDR3 sequences, around 35% of them singletons. The material sequenced was blood. These receptors were taken from a woman younger than 45 in good health.

The chain uses TRBV20-1 and TRBJ1-2, with no clear D. The CDR3 is 10 amino acids. Germline CDR1 reads DFQATT; CDR2 reads SNEGSKA (reference sequence). V was trimmed by 5 bases and J by 8 bases, leaving 9 bases between them. This chain's CDR3 is CSAPGGGYTF. CDR3 DNA sequence: TGCAGTGCTCCCGGTGGAGGCTACACCTTC.

CDR3: CASSGQGVYDGYTF. The CDR3 DNA sequence: TGTGCCAGCAGCGGACAGGGTGTTTATGATGGCTACACCTTC. The chain employs TRBV7-9 and TRBJ1-2; 8 nucleotides agree with TRBD1. After removal of 5 bases from V and 6 bases from J, the junction contained 8 bases not matched to a gene. CDR3 length: 14 residues. CDR1 is SEHNR and CDR2 is FQNEAQ in the germline V gene (reference sequence).

This clonotype showed up just a few times. The chain uses TRBV9 and TRBJ1-1; weak D call: TRBD1 (5 bases). This CDR3 comprises 13 residues. V was shortened by 4 bases and J by 6 bases, with 13 bases between the two germline ends. CDR1 and CDR2 (germline): SGDLS, YYNGEE. The CDR3 region is CASSPGTGPEAFF. The CDR3 region has the DNA TGTGCCAGCAGCCCAGGGACGGGACCTGAAGCTTTCTTT.

This clonotype was recorded at least ten times. CDR3 amino acids: CASSLRGYTDTQYF. The CDR3, as DNA: TGTGCCAGCAGCCTCCGGGGGTACACAGATACGCAGTATTTT. This chain connects TRBV7-8 to TRBJ2-3, with D possibly matching TRBD2 (6 bases). In germline, CDR1 is SGHVS, CDR2 FQNEAQ. V dropped 5 bases and J dropped 2 bases, with 11 bases sitting between them. The CDR3 is made up of 14 amino acids. Full variable domain (outside the CDR3, taken from reference TRBV7-8 and TRBJ2-3): GAGVSQSPRYKVAKRGQDVALRCDPISGHVSLFWYQQALGQGPEFLTYFQNEAQLDKSGLPSDRFFAERPEGSVSTLKIQRTQQEDSAVYLCASSLRGYTDTQYFGPGTRLTVL.

This clonotype was counted only a few times. The chain combines TRBV7-2 with TRBJ2-1, with TRBD2 matching over 7 bases. The CDR3 is 16 amino acids. V gave up 5 bases and J gave up 4 bases; unmatched junction bases: 11. CDR1 is SGHTA, CDR2 FQGNSA, per germline. As DNA, the CDR3 is TGTGCCAGCAGCCCGTCCGCGGGAGCCCCTTACAATGAGCAGTTCTTC. Encoded protein: CASSPSAGAPYNEQFF.

The V gene is TRBV6-2 or TRBV6-3, the J gene TRBJ2-7; D perhaps matches TRBD2 (5 bases). The CDR3 contains 12 residues. Germline V gene sequence: CDR1 MNHEY, CDR2 SVGEGT. V lost 0 bases, J lost 9 bases, and 9 bases lay in between. CDR3 coding DNA: TGTGCCAGCAGTTACTCGAGGGAACGGCAGTACTTC. Its protein product is CASSYSRERQYF.

J is TRBJ1-6 and V is TRBV6-1; D unclear. CDR3 length equals 14 residues. Germline V gene data show CDR1 as MNHNS and CDR2 as SASEGT. V lost 4 bases and J 9 bases, leaving 13 bases between the germline ends. The CDR3 coding sequence is TGTGCCAGCAGTGCGCCCCAAACCATTTCACCCCTCCACTTT. This encodes CASSAPQTISPLHF.

The chain recombines TRBV7-8 with TRBJ1-2; a possible D gene is TRBD1 (5 bases). Trimming left V 3 bases short and J 4 bases short, with 15 bases between. This CDR3 spans 15 amino acids. CDR1 is SGHVS and CDR2 is FQNEAQ in the germline V gene. CDR3 sequence reads: CASSFETVGGYGYTF. CDR3 nucleotides: TGTGCCAGCAGCTTTGAGACCGTGGGGGGCTATGGCTACACCTTC.

This clonotype appeared a few times. This chain joins TRBV12-3 or TRBV12-4 and TRBJ2-7; no definite D call. The CDR3 spans 12 residues. V dropped 6 bases and J dropped 5 bases, with 11 bases sitting between them. The CDR3 bases are TGTGCCAGCAGCCCCCTAAGGAACGAGCAGTACTTC. It codes for CASSPLRNEQYF.

The DNA for the CDR3 is TGTGCCAGCAGCCCCATGGACAGGGGCTACGAGCAGTACTTC. It encodes CASSPMDRGYEQYF. The chain combines TRBV9 with TRBJ2-7, with 9 bases matching TRBD1. CDR3 size: 14 residues. J was trimmed by 3 bases and V by 4 bases; bases with no gene match: 5. Germline lookup yields CDR1 SGDLS and CDR2 YYNGEE.

This rearrangement joins TRBV10-3 to TRBJ2-5, with D perhaps TRBD2 (5 bases). The CDR3 has 15 amino acids. V lost 5 bases to trimming and J lost 1 base, with 14 bases between them. Germline V gene lookup returns CDR1 ENHRY and CDR2 SYGVKD. The CDR3 here is CAISLDSSGQETQYF. The CDR3 DNA follows: TGTGCCATCAGTTTAGATTCCAGCGGCCAAGAGACCCAGTACTTC.